Detailed here is one TCR beta chain. This clonotype was seen at least ten times. Which antigen it targets is not known. Per-base qualities were not stored, and no clone one base away is much larger. The data belong to a study of human T cells and chemical hapten exposure (TCRdb year 2021). Regarding the complete study: Libraries were pooled for sequencing, and variation in per-sample TCR yields was attributed mainly to small differences in library volumes within the pool. From each blood RNA sample, both TCR alpha and TCR beta chains were sequenced. The study tracked peripheral blood TCR repertoire changes in vivo during primary and secondary sensitization to the hapten diphenylcyclopropenone (DPC) in alopecia patients. Study-wide conclusions, independent of this receptor: Repeated subsampling changed both the strength of the expansion versus patch-test correlation and the threshold at which that correlation became significant. The number of TCRs above 1 in 1000 frequency did not change with DPC sensitization; there was no evidence of global repertoire structure alterations.

The sample's time point, from its label and the paper: healthy volunteer bleed at 2 weeks. Total RNA was extracted from unfractionated whole blood collected in Tempus Blood RNA tubes. Four or five healthy volunteers acted as controls for TCR sequencing and had blood drawn at day 0, 2 weeks and 6 weeks. The CDR3 numbers 15 residues from cysteine through phenylalanine. Only the CDR3 part of the read is kept: 45 bases, read in frame from the first base. Ends trimmed: V by 1 base, J by 1 base; bases unmatched to a gene: 1. From the germline V gene, CDR1 is SQVTM and CDR2 is ANQGSEA. The library was prepared using RACE. Sequencing used a NextSeq 500. Library preparation attached unique molecular identifiers to individual cDNA molecules for quantitative, reproducible TCR counting. The authors' pipeline ran thus. The median number of TCRs per sample was approximately 98,000, ranging from roughly 23,224 to 690,600. The Decombinator software suite was used to annotate the V, J and CDR3 of the TCR reads. For PS versus PT1 abundance plots, all samples were subsampled to the same number of TCRs (28,000). Expanded TCRs were defined as absent before sensitization and observed at least eight times at the 2-week time point. In-frame beta chains were kept once TCRdb had trimmed the public reads at Q25 with fastp and called clones with MiXCR. Each entry is one CDR3 protein sequence, shown with its most common DNA and genes. TCRdb, not the authors, supplied the V and J calls. In all, the sample holds around 130,000 distinct CDR3 sequences, and 9% to 10% of those were seen once. The top ten clonotypes cover 1.5% to 2% of the sample.

The TCR was taken from a male donor in good health. Some clones in this sample may be carry-over from other donors' samples. Recombination joined TRBV29-1 with TRBJ2-1; 10 junctional bases match TRBD1. The sample consisted of whole blood. The CDR3 region: CSVEGQGASYNEQFF. Read as DNA, the sequence is TGCAGCGTTGAAGGACAGGGGGCTTCCTACAATGAGCAGTTCTTC.